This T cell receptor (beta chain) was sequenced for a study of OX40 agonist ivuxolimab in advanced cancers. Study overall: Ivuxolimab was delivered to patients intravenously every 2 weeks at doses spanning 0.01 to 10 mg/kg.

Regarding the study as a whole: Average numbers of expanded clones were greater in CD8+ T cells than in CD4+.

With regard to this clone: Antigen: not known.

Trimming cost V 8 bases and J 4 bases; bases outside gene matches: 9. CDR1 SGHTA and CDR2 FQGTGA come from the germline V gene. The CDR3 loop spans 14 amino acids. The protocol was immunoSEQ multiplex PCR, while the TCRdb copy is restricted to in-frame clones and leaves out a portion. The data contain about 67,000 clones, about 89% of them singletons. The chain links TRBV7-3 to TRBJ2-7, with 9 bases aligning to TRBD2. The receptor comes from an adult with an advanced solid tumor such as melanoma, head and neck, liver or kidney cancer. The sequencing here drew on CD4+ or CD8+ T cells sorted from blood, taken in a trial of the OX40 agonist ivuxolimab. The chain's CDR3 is CASRPASGIYEQYF. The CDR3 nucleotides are TGTGCCAGCCGCCCGGCTAGCGGGATTTACGAGCAGTACTTC.